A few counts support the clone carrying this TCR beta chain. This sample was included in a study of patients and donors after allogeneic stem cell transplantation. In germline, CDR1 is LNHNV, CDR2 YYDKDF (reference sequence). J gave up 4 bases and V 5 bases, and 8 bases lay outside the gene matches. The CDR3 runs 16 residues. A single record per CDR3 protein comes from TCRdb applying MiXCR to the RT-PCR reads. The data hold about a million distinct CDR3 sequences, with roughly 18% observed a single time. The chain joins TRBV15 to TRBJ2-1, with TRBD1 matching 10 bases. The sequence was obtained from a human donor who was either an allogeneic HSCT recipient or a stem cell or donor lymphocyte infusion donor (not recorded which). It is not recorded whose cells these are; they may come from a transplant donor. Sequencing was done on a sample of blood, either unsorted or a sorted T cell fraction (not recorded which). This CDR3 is CATSGLTGGEYNEQFF. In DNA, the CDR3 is TGTGCCACCAGCGGTCTGACAGGGGGCGAATACAATGAGCAGTTCTTC.